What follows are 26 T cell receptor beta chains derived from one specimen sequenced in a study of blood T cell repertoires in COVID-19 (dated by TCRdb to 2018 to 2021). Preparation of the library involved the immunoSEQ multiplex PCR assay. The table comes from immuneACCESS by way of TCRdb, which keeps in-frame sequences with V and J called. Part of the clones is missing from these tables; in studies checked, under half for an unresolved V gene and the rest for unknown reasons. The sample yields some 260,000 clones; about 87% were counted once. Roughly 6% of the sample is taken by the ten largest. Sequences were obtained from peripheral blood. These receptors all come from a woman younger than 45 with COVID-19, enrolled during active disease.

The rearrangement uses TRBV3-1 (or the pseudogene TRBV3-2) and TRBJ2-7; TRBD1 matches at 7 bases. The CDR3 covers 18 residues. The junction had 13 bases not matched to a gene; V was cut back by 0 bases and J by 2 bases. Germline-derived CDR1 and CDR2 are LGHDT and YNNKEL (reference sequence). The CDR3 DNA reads TGTGCCAGCAGCCAAGATAGGGAGACAGGGCAAAAAACCTACGAGCAGTACGTC. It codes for CASSQDRETGQKTYEQYV.

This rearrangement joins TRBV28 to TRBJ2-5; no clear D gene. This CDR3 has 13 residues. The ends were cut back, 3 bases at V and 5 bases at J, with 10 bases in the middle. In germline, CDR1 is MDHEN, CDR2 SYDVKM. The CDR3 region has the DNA TGTGCCAGCAGTTTGTTTCTTTCGGAGACCCAGTACTTC. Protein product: CASSLFLSETQYF.

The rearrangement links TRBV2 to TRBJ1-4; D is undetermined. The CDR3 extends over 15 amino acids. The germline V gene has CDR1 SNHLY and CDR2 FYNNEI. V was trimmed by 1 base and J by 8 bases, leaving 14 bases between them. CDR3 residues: CASSEGRKGGEKLFF. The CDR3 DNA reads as TGTGCCAGCAGTGAAGGGAGGAAAGGAGGGGAAAAACTGTTTTTT.

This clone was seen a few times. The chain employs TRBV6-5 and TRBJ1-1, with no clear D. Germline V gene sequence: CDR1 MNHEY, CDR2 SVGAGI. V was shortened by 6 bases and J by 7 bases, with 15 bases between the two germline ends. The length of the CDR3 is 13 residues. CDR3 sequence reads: CASSYGLQLEAFF. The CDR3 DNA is TGTGCCAGCAGCTATGGACTCCAACTTGAAGCTTTCTTT.

The CDR3 reads CASSASDGLAGDNEQFF. CDR3 sequence (DNA): TGTGCCAGCAGCGCCTCCGATGGACTAGCGGGAGACAATGAGCAGTTCTTC. This chain links TRBV9 with TRBJ2-1; TRBD2 matches at 13 bases. The germline V gene has CDR1 SGDLS and CDR2 YYNGEE. The CDR3 loop spans 17 amino acids. Unmatched junction bases numbered 8, after V lost 3 bases and J lost 5 bases.

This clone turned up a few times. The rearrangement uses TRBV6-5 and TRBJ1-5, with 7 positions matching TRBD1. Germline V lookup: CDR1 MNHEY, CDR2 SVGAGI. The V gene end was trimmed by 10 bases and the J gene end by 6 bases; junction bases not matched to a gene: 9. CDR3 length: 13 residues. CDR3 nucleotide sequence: TGTGCCACTAGGTTAGGGGGCGGTCAGCCCCAGCATTTT. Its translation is CATRLGGGQPQHF.

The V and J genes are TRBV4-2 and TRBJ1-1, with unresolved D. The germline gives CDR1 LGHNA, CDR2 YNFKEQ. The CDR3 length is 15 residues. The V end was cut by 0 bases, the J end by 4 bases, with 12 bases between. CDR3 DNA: TGTGCCAGCAGCCAAGATTCGGGGATTCTCACTGAAGCTTTCTTT. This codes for CASSQDSGILTEAFF.

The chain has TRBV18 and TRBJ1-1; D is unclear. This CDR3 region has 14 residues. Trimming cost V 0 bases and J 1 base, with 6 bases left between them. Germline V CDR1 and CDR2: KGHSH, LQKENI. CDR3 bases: TGTGCCAGCTCACCACCGCGGCCGAACACTGAAGCTTTCTTT. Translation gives CASSPPRPNTEAFF.

The CDR3 region is CASSGRTGGLYGYTF. The DNA of the CDR3 is TGTGCCAGCAGCGGTCGGACAGGGGGACTCTATGGCTACACCTTC. V usage is TRBV7-9 and J usage is TRBJ1-2; 10 bases agree with TRBD1. Germline lookup yields CDR1 SEHNR and CDR2 FQNEAQ (reference sequence). The CDR3 is 15 amino acids. Unmatched junction bases numbered 7, after V lost 5 bases and J lost 4 bases.

The CDR3 DNA is TGTGCCAGCAGGCGGCAACGGGACAGCGCCTTCACAGATACGCAGTATTTT. This gives the protein CASRRQRDSAFTDTQYF. This chain connects TRBV27 to TRBJ2-3, with TRBD1 matching 7 bases. This CDR3 region has 17 residues. After removal of 6 bases from V and 2 bases from J, the junction contained 14 bases not matched to a gene. Germline V CDR1 and CDR2: MNHEY, SMNVEV (reference sequence).

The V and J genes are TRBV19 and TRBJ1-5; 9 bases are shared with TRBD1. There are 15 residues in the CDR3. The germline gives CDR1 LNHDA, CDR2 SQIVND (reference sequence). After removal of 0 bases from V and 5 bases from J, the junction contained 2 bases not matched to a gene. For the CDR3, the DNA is TGTGCCAGTAGTATAGACGGGACAGGGTATCAGCCCCAGCATTTT. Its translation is CASSIDGTGYQPQHF.

The CDR3 DNA reads as TGTGCCAGCAGCCAGCCACAGGGGACTGGGGCCAACGTCCTGACTTTC. Translated, it gives CASSQPQGTGANVLTF. The genes are TRBV4-2 and TRBJ2-6, with 7 bases matching TRBD1. The germline CDR1 and CDR2 sequences are LGHNA and YNFKEQ. The CDR3 extends over 16 amino acids. The ends lost 3 bases at V and 2 bases at J; junction bases unmatched: 4.

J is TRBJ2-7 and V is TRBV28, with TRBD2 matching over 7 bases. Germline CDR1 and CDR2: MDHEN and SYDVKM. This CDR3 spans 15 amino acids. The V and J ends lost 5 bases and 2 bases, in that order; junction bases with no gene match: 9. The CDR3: CASSTGGMSAYEQYF. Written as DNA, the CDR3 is TGTGCCAGCAGTACCGGGGGGATGTCGGCCTACGAGCAGTACTTC.

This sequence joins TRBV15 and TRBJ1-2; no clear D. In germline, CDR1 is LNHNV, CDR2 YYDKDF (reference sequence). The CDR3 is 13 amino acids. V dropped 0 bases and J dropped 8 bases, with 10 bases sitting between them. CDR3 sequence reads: CATSRDEARGYTF. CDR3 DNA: TGTGCCACCAGCAGAGATGAAGCACGCGGCTACACCTTC.

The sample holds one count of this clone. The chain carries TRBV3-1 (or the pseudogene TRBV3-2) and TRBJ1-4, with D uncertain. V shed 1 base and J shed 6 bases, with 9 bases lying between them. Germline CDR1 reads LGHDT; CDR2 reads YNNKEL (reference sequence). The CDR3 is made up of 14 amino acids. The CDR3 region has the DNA TGTGCCAGCAGCCAAGGGCAGGCCGATGAAAAACTGTTTTTT. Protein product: CASSQGQADEKLFF.

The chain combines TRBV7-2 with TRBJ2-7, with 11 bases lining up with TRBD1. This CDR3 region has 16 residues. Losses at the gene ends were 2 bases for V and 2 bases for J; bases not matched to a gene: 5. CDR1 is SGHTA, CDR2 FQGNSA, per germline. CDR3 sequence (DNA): TGTGCCAGCAGCTTAACCGGACAGGGGGCACCCTACGAGCAGTACTTC. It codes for CASSLTGQGAPYEQYF.

Written as DNA, the CDR3 is TGTGCTAGTGGTTTGGGACTTAGCGGGAGGGATACCTACAATGAGCAGTTCTTC. It encodes CASGLGLSGRDTYNEQFF. The chain has TRBV12-5 and TRBJ2-1, with 11 bases lining up with TRBD2. Germline values: CDR1 LGHNT, CDR2 FRNRAP. The CDR3 length is 18 residues. V dropped 1 base and J dropped 2; count of bases not matched to a gene: 7.

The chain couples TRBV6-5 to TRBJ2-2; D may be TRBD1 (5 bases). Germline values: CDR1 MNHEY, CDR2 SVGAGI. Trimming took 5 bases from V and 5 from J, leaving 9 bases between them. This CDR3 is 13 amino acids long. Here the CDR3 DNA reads TGTGCCAGCAGTAGGGGTATAACCGGGGAGCTGTTTTTT. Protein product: CASSRGITGELFF.

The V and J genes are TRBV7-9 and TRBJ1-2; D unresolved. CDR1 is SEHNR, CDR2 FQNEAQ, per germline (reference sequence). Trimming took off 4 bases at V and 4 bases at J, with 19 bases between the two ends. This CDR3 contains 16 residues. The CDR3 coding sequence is TGTGCCAGCAGCTCGCATCCTCAAGACTCGGTCTATGGCTACACCTTC. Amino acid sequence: CASSSHPQDSVYGYTF.

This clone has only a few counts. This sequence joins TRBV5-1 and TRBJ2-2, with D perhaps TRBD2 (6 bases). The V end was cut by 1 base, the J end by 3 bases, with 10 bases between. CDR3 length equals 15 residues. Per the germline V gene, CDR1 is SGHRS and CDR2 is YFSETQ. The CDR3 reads CASSLMSGDTGELFF. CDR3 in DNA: TGCGCCAGCAGCTTGATGTCGGGGGACACCGGGGAGCTGTTTTTT.

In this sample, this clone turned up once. In DNA form, the CDR3 reads TGCGCCAGCAGCCAGGTCCGGGGGGCCTATGGCTACACCTTC. Protein product: CASSQVRGAYGYTF. The V call is TRBV4-1, the J call TRBJ1-2, with D possibly being TRBD1 (6 bases). V lost 3 bases to trimming and J lost 4 bases, with 12 bases between them. This CDR3 comprises 14 residues. Per germline, CDR1 MGHRA and CDR2 YSYEKL.

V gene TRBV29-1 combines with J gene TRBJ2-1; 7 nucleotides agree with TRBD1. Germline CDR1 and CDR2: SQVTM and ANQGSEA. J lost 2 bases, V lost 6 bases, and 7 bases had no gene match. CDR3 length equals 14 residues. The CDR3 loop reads CSVSRDRTYNEQFF. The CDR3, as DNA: TGCAGCGTCTCCCGGGACAGAACCTACAATGAGCAGTTCTTC.

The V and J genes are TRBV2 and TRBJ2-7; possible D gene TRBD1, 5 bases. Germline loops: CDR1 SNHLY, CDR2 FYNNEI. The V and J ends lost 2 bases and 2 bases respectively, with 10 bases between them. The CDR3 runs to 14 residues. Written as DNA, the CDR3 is TGTGCCAGCAGTGAATCGGTAGGGGCCTACGAGCAGTACTTC. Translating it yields CASSESVGAYEQYF.

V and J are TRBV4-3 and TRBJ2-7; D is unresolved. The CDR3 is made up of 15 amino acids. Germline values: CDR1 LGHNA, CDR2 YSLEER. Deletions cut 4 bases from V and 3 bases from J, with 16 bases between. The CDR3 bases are TGCGCCAGCAGCCCCCAGGCACAGACCCGCTACGAGCAGTACTTC. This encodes CASSPQAQTRYEQYF.

The CDR3 bases are TGCGCCAGCAGCCAAGCCTACAGGGGTTCCCAGCATTTT. It translates to CASSQAYRGSQHF. J is TRBJ1-5 and V is TRBV4-3; 7 bases fit TRBD1. The CDR3 length is 13 residues. With 1 base clipped from V and 11 bases from J, the junction kept 5 bases outside the gene matches. Per the germline V gene, CDR1 is LGHNA and CDR2 is YSLEER.

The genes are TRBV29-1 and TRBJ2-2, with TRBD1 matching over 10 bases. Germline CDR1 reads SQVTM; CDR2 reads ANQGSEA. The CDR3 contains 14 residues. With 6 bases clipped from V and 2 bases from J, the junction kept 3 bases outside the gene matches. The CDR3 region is CSVGDRGNTGELFF. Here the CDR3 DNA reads TGCAGCGTGGGGGACAGGGGAAACACCGGGGAGCTGTTTTTT.